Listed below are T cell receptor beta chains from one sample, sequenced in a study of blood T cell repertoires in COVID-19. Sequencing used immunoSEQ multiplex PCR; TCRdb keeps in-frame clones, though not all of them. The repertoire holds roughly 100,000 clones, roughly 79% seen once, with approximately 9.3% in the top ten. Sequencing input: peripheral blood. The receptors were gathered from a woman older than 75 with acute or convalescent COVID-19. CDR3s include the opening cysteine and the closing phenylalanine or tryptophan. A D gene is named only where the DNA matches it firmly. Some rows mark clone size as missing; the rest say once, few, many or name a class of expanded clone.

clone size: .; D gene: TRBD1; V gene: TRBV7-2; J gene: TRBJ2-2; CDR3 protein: CASRPPGQGFTGELFF; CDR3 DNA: TGTGCCAGCAGACCTCCCGGACAGGGGTTCACCGGGGAGCTGTTTTTT
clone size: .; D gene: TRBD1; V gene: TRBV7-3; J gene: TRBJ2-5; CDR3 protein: CASSRTGAQETQYF; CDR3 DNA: TGTGCCAGCAGCCGGACAGGGGCTCAAGAGACCCAGTACTTC
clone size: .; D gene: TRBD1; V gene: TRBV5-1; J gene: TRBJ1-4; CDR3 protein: CASTGQENEKLFF; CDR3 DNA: TGCGCCAGCACTGGACAGGAGAATGAAAAACTGTTTTTT
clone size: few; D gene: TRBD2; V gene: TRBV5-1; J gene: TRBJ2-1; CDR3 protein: CASSPSGSSYNEQFF; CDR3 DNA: TGCGCCAGCAGCCCAAGCGGGAGCTCCTACAATGAGCAGTTCTTC
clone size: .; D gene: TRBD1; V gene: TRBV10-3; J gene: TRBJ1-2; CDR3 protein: CAIRITGAIANYGYTF; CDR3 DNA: TGTGCCATCAGGATAACAGGGGCGATAGCTAACTATGGCTACACCTTC
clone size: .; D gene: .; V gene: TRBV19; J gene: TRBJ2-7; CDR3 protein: CASSIAVSYEQYF; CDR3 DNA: TGTGCCAGTAGTATAGCGGTCTCCTACGAGCAGTACTTC
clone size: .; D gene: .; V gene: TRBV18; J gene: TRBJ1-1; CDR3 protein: CASSPPADSLAFF; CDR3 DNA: TGTGCCAGCTCACCACCAGCGGACAGCTTGGCTTTCTTT
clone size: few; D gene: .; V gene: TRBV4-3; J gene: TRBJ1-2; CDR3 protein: CASSPGEGAGYGYTF; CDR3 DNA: TGCGCCAGCAGCCCAGGGGAAGGGGCAGGGTATGGCTACACCTTC
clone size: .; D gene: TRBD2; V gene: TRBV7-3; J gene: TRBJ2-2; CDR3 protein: CASSLTSGRFGELFF; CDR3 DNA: TGTGCCAGCAGCTTAACTAGCGGGAGGTTCGGGGAGCTGTTTTTT
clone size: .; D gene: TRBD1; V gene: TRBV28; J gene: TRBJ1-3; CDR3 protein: CASSLTSDRPGNTIYF; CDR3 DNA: TGTGCCAGCAGTTTGACCTCGGACAGGCCTGGAAACACCATATATTTT
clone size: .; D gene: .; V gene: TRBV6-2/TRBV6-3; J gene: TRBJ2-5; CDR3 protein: CASSPAGGQAPGYF; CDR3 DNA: TGTGCCAGCAGTCCAGCGGGGGGACAGGCCCCCGGGTACTTC
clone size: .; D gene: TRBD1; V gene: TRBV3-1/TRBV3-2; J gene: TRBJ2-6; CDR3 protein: CASKTGTGASGANVLTF; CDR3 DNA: TGTGCCAGCAAAACGGGGACAGGGGCCTCTGGGGCCAACGTCCTGACTTTC